These 24 T cell receptor beta chains were sequenced from one sample in a study of vaccination effects on CD4 cells after COVID-19. The antigens of these receptors remain unknown. CD4+ T cells were isolated after about nine days of culture. Using immunoSEQ multiplex PCR, the repertoire was profiled, and TCRdb retains in-frame clones only, with some absent. The repertoire has tens of thousands of clones, roughly 80% of them found once; the top ten carry roughly 2%. The sample consisted of CD4+ T cells from PBMCs cultured without peptide, taken before COVID-19 vaccination. All receptors derive from a human donor who received a COVID-19 vaccine.

V is TRBV21-1 and J is TRBJ1-3. TRBV21-1 is a listed pseudogene. The CDR3 loop spans 19 amino acids. This CDR3 is CASSKEEGPGATGGNTIYF. DNA for the CDR3: TGTGCCAGCAGCAAAGAGGAAGGTCCGGGGGCAACAGGAGGAAACACCATATATTTT.

This clone was picked up one time. The chain is built from TRBV9 and TRBJ2-1, with D maybe TRBD1 (5 bases). The CDR3 runs 15 residues. The V gene lost 0 bases and the J gene lost 4 bases, with 11 bases spanning the gap. Per germline, CDR1 SGDLS and CDR2 YYNGEE. CDR3 loop: CASSVEGDTYNEQFF. As DNA, the CDR3 is TGTGCCAGCAGCGTAGAAGGGGATACTTACAATGAGCAGTTCTTC.

This clone showed up just once. The chain has TRBV5-5 and TRBJ1-1; 10 nucleotides line up with TRBD1. The germline gives CDR1 SGHKS, CDR2 YYEKEE (reference sequence). V lost 4 bases, J lost 5 bases, and 5 bases stayed unmatched. The CDR3 spans 14 residues. CDR3 in amino acids: CASSRDRGGTEAFF. DNA of the CDR3: TGTGCCAGCAGCCGGGACAGGGGTGGGACTGAAGCTTTCTTT.

The chain combines TRBV7-2 with TRBJ2-5; no firm D call. V gave up 0 bases and J gave up 2 bases, with 4 bases separating them. Germline V gene sequence: CDR1 SGHTA, CDR2 FQGNSA. This CDR3 is 13 amino acids long. The CDR3 DNA is TGTGCCAGCAGCTTAGCGGTACAAGAGACCCAGTACTTC. Translating gives CASSLAVQETQYF.

This chain uses TRBV28 with TRBJ1-2; D remains ambiguous. The CDR3 length is 14 residues. Germline lookup yields CDR1 MDHEN and CDR2 SYDVKM. Trimming cost V 3 bases and J 3 bases, with 11 bases left between them. The CDR3 loop is CASSLLVPHYGYTF. DNA of the CDR3: TGTGCCAGCAGTTTGCTTGTGCCGCACTATGGCTACACCTTC.

V usage is TRBV5-4 and J usage is TRBJ2-3; D may be TRBD2 (5 bases). Between the trimmed V and J ends, which lost 0 bases and 6 bases, there was a span of 17 bases. Looked up from germline, CDR1 is SGHNT and CDR2 is YYREEE (reference sequence). The CDR3 spans 16 residues. CDR3 in amino acids: CASSLANLAARDTQYF. The CDR3 nucleotides are TGTGCCAGCAGCTTGGCCAACCTAGCAGCCCGGGATACGCAGTATTTT.

V gene TRBV9 combines with J gene TRBJ2-3; D is unclear. Trimming cost V 0 bases and J 1 base, with 9 bases left between them. This CDR3 contains 15 residues. The germline V gene has CDR1 SGDLS and CDR2 YYNGEE. CDR3 coding DNA: TGTGCCAGCAGCGTAGATGGGAAGGGCACAGATACGCAGTATTTT. Protein product: CASSVDGKGTDTQYF.

This chain links TRBV7-9 with TRBJ1-1; TRBD1 aligns across 9 bases. The CDR3 sequence is 16 residues long. Looked up from germline, CDR1 is SEHNR and CDR2 is FQNEAQ (reference sequence). The ends lost 8 bases at V and 3 bases at J; junction bases unmatched: 13. The CDR3 bases are TGTGCCAGCGGACGGGACAGGGATATGGTGGACACTGAAGCTTTCTTT. Translated, it gives CASGRDRDMVDTEAFF. Full variable domain (rest looked up from reference TRBV7-9 and TRBJ1-1): DTGVSQNPRHKITKRGQNVTFRCDPISEHNRLYWYRQTLGQGPEFLTYFQNEAQLEKSRLLSDRFSAERPKGSFSTLEIQRTEQGDSAMYLCASGRDRDMVDTEAFFGQGTRLTVV.

V is TRBV6-2 or TRBV6-3 and J is TRBJ2-2; D is possibly TRBD1 (5 bases). The CDR3 totals 13 residues. Trimming stripped 5 bases from V and 6 bases from J, with 10 bases between. Germline V gene sequence: CDR1 MNHEY, CDR2 SVGEGT. The CDR3 protein is CASSRTGPGELFF. The CDR3 nucleotides read TGTGCCAGCAGTCGTACAGGCCCCGGGGAGCTGTTTTTT.

This clone was counted a single time. The chain carries TRBV19 and TRBJ1-1; the D is unclear. The CDR3 sequence is 13 residues long. Germline CDR1 and CDR2: LNHDA and SQIVND (reference sequence). V was pared by 4 bases and J by 1 base, with 7 bases between. The CDR3 reads CASSTRQNTEAFF. CDR3 nucleotides: TGTGCCAGTAGTACCCGACAGAACACTGAAGCTTTCTTT.

This rearrangement joins TRBV7-2 to TRBJ1-5; no firm D call. Germline CDR1 SGHTA, CDR2 FQGNSA. V was pared by 5 bases and J by 10 bases, with 15 bases between. This CDR3 contains 13 residues. CDR3 nucleotides: TGTGCCAGCAGCGCTACAGCTTCCCATCCCCAGCATTTT. Translation gives CASSATASHPQHF.

On this clone: Other nucleotide sequences in the sample specify the same CDR3. The rearrangement uses TRBV24-1 and TRBJ2-5, with D perhaps TRBD2 (6 bases). Trimming took off 0 bases at V and 4 bases at J, with 8 bases between the two ends. The germline V gene has CDR1 KGHDR and CDR2 SFDVKD. The CDR3 contains 14 residues. In nucleotides, the CDR3 is TGTGCCACCAGTGATTTGTGGGGAGGAGAGACCCAGTACTTC. This sequence encodes CATSDLWGGETQYF.

The rearrangement uses TRBV18 and TRBJ2-5, with 10 bases fitting TRBD1. The CDR3 has 14 residues. Germline lookup yields CDR1 KGHSH and CDR2 LQKENI. The trim removed 6 bases at V and 4 bases at J, leaving 5 bases unmatched. The CDR3 sequence: CASSPGQGLETQYF. Written as DNA, the CDR3 is TGTGCCAGCTCCCCGGGACAGGGGTTAGAGACCCAGTACTTC.

The V gene is TRBV5-1, the J gene TRBJ2-5; 8 bases map to TRBD2. The ends lost 7 bases at V and 4 bases at J; junction bases unmatched: 15. CDR1 and CDR2 (germline): SGHRS, YFSETQ. This CDR3 is built from 16 residues. CDR3 DNA sequence: TGCGCCAGCGGAATCGGGAGGGGTCCCAGCGCAGAGACCCAGTACTTC. Protein sequence: CASGIGRGPSAETQYF.

The chain carries TRBV5-1 and TRBJ2-2; perhaps TRBD1 as D (6 bases). V was trimmed by 0 bases and J by 5 bases, leaving 11 bases between them. CDR1 and CDR2 from the germline V gene are SGHRS and YFSETQ. The CDR3 is made up of 15 amino acids. CDR3 DNA: TGCGCCAGCAGCTTGGGGGCAGGGGCTACCGGGGAGCTGTTTTTT. As protein: CASSLGAGATGELFF.

The chain has TRBV5-6 and TRBJ1-2; maybe TRBD1 (5 bases). The germline CDR1 and CDR2 sequences are SGHDT and YYEEEE. The CDR3 runs to 15 residues. V was clipped by 1 base and J by 3 bases, with 13 bases between them. CDR3 in amino acids: CASSLRGKGDYGYTF. CDR3 sequence (DNA): TGTGCCAGCAGCTTGCGGGGTAAAGGGGACTATGGCTACACCTTC.

CDR3 nucleotides: TGTGCCAGCAGCTTAGACGGGGCTGGGGCCAACGTCCTGACTTTC. It specifies CASSLDGAGANVLTF. The V call is TRBV7-2, the J call TRBJ2-6; tentatively, D is TRBD2 (5 bases). The CDR3 covers 15 residues. V was cut by 1 base and J by 2 bases, with 6 bases left in between. Germline V lookup: CDR1 SGHTA, CDR2 FQGNSA.

The chain uses TRBV30 and TRBJ2-5; TRBD1 matches at 7 bases. CDR3 size: 14 residues. Unmatched junction bases numbered 7, after V lost 2 bases and J lost 4 bases. Per the germline V gene, CDR1 is GTSNPN and CDR2 is SVGIG (reference sequence). The CDR3, as DNA: TGTGCCTGGAGTTTGACAGGGTTCGGAGAGACCCAGTACTTC. Residues: CAWSLTGFGETQYF.

This clone was observed a few times. CDR3 sequence (DNA): TGTGCCAGCAGTTACGGGCGGGGACGCACAGATACGCAGTATTTT. The encoded protein is CASSYGRGRTDTQYF. J is TRBJ2-3 and V is TRBV6-5; a weak D match, TRBD2 (6 bases). The CDR3 runs to 15 residues. The germline V gene encodes CDR1 MNHEY and CDR2 SVGAGI. The V and J ends lost 2 bases and 1 base respectively, with 10 bases between them.

V and J are TRBV7-2 and TRBJ1-1; D gene unclear. Trimming stripped 0 bases from V and 1 base from J, with 12 bases between. Germline CDR1 is SGHTA and CDR2 is FQGNSA. The CDR3 is 16 residues long. CDR3 in amino acids: CASSLAHGDPNTEAFF. The CDR3 DNA sequence: TGTGCCAGCAGCTTAGCCCACGGCGACCCGAACACTGAAGCTTTCTTT.

The V and J genes are TRBV7-2 and TRBJ2-1; TRBD2 matches at 10 bases. V gave up 5 bases and J gave up 1 base; unmatched junction bases: 11. The CDR3 consists of 18 residues. Germline V gene sequence: CDR1 SGHTA, CDR2 FQGNSA. The CDR3 coding sequence is TGTGCCAGCAGCGGCCTCGGGCTAGCGGGGGTATCCTACAATGAGCAGTTCTTC. This codes for CASSGLGLAGVSYNEQFF.

CDR3 sequence: CASSDERTLNTEAFF. The CDR3 bases are TGTGCCAGCAGTGACGAACGGACCCTGAACACTGAAGCTTTCTTT. This chain connects TRBV25-1 to TRBJ1-1; no clear D gene. V was shortened by 3 bases and J by 0 bases, with 11 bases between the two germline ends. This CDR3 region has 15 residues. Germline CDR1 and CDR2: MGHDK and SYGVNS.

Here the CDR3 reads CASSQEGRGTQPQHF. CDR3 sequence (DNA): TGCGCCAGCAGCCAAGAGGGCAGGGGGACTCAGCCCCAGCATTTT. The chain recombines TRBV4-1 with TRBJ1-5, with 7 bases identical to TRBD1. The CDR3 covers 15 residues. The junction had 5 bases not matched to a gene; V was cut back by 0 bases and J by 6 bases. Germline CDR1 and CDR2: MGHRA and YSYEKL.

CDR3 sequence (DNA): TGCGCCAGCACGACCGGGACGGTGAACACCGGGGAGCTGTTTTTT. It encodes CASTTGTVNTGELFF. The genes are TRBV5-1 and TRBJ2-2, with D perhaps assigned TRBD1 or TRBD2 (5 bases each). There are 15 residues in the CDR3. Trimming shortened V by 6 bases and J by 1 base, and 13 bases separated the two germline ends. Germline V lookup: CDR1 SGHRS, CDR2 YFSETQ.